This T cell receptor (beta chain) derives from a study of blood T cell repertoires in COVID-19. This table comes from immunoSEQ multiplex PCR, and its TCRdb copy is limited to in-frame clones, with some not included. The sample lists almost 400,000 clones; 80% to 90% were seen once. The ends were cut back, 3 bases at V and 5 bases at J, with 16 bases in the middle. Germline loops: CDR1 MNHEY, CDR2 SMNVEV (reference sequence). The CDR3 runs 15 residues. The rearrangement links TRBV27 to TRBJ1-1; D might be TRBD1 (6 bases). The receptor's source is a woman aged 55-70 years with COVID-19, enrolled during active disease. Sequencing was done on a sample of peripheral blood. CDR3 sequence (DNA): TGTGCCAGCAGTTTTAACCGCCAGGGGCGTACTGAAGCTTTCTTT. Translating it yields CASSFNRQGRTEAFF.